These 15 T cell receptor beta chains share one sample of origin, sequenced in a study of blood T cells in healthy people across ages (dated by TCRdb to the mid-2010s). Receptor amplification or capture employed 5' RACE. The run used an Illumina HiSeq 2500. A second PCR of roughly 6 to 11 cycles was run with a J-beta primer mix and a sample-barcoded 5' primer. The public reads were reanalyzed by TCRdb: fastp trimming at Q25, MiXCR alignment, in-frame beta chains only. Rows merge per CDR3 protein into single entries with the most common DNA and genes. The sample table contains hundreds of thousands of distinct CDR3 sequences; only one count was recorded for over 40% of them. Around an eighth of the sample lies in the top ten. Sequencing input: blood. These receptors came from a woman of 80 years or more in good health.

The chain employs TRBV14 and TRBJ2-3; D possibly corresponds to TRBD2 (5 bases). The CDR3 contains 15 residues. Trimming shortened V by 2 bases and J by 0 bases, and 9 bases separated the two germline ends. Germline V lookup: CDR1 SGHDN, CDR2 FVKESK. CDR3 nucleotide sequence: TGTGCCAGCAGCCAATTTAGAGGGAGCACAGATACGCAGTATTTT. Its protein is CASSQFRGSTDTQYF.

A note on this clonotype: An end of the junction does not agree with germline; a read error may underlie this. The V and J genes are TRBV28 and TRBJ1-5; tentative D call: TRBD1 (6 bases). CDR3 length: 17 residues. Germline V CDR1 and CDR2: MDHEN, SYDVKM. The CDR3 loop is CAGSTRRGAPGNQPQHF. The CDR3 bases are TGTGCCGGCAGCACCAGAAGGGGGGCGCCGGGCAATCAGCCCCAGCATTTT.

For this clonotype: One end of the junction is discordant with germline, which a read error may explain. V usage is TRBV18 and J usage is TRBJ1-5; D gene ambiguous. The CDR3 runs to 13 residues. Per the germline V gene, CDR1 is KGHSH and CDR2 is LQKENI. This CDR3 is CASLIHSIQPQHF. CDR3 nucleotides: TGTGCCAGCTTAATCCACAGCATTCAGCCCCAGCATTTT.

The CDR3 DNA follows: TGTGCCAGCAGCGACGGACAGGGGGAATCTGGGGCCAACGTCCTGACTTTC. This encodes CASSDGQGESGANVLTF. The chain is built from TRBV9 and TRBJ2-6, with 10 bases identical to TRBD1. Trimming cost V 3 bases and J 1 base; bases outside gene matches: 4. The CDR3 has 17 amino acids. Per germline, CDR1 SGDLS and CDR2 YYNGEE.

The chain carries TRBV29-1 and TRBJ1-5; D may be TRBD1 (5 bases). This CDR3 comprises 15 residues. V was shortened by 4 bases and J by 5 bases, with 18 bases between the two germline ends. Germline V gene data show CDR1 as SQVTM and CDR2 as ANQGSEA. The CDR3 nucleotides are TGCAGCGTTGGGGGGGGAGCAAGCCAAGATCAGCCCCAGCATTTT. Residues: CSVGGGASQDQPQHF.

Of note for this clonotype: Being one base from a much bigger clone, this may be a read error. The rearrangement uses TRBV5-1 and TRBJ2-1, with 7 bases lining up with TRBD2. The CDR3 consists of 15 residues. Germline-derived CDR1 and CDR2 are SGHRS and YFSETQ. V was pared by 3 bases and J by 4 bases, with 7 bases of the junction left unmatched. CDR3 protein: CASSWEAGIYNEQFF. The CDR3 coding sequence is TGCGCCAGCAGCTGGGAAGCGGGAATTTACAATGAGCAGTTCTTC.

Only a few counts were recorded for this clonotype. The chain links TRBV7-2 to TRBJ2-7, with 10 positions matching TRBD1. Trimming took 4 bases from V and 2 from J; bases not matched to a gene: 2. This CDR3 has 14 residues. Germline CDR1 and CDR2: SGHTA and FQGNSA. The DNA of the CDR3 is TGTGCCAGCAGCTCGACAGGGGGCCCCTACGAGCAGTACTTC. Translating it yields CASSSTGGPYEQYF.

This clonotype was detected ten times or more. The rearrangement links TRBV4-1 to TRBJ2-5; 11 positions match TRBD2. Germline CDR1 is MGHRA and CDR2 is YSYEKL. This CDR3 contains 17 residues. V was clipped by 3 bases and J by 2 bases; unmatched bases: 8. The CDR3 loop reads CASSHLGLAGSQETQYF. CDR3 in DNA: TGCGCCAGCAGCCACCTCGGACTAGCGGGTTCTCAAGAGACCCAGTACTTC.

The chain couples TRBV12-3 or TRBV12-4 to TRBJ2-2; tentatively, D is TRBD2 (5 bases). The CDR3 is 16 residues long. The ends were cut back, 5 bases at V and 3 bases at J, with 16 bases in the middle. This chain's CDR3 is CASSPRVGRDTGELFF. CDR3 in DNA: TGTGCCAGCAGTCCGAGGGTGGGTAGGGACACCGGGGAGCTGTTTTTT.

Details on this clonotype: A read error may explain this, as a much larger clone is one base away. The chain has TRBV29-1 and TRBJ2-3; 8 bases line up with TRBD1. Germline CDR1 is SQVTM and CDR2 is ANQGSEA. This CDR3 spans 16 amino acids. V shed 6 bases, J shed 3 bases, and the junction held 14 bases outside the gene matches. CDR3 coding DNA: TGCAGCGTGGGAGGACGGACAGGGCGGCCGACAGATACGCAGTATTTT. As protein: CSVGGRTGRPTDTQYF.

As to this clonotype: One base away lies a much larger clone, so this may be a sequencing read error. This CDR3 reads CASRRTGQGTYEQYF. Written as DNA, the CDR3 is TGTGCCAGCAGGAGAACGGGACAGGGTACCTACGAGCAGTACTTC. The chain combines TRBV5-6 with TRBJ2-7; TRBD1 matches at 9 bases. CDR1 and CDR2 (germline): SGHDT, YYEEEE. The CDR3 contains 15 residues. The trim removed 5 bases at V and 2 bases at J, leaving 8 bases unmatched.

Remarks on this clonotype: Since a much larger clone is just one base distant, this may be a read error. Here the CDR3 DNA reads TGTGCCAGCAGTTTAGGGTCAGGATCTAACTATGGCTACACCTTC. It is translated as CASSLGSGSNYGYTF. This chain links TRBV12-3 or TRBV12-4 with TRBJ1-2; no firm D call. V was trimmed by 1 base and J by 0 bases, leaving 9 bases between them. The CDR3 consists of 15 residues.

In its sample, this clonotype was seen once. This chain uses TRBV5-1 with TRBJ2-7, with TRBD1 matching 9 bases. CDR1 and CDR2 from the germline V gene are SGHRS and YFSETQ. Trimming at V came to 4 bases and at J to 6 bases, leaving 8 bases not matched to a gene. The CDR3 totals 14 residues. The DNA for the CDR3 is TGCGCCAGCAGCGGAACAGGGGGCCTCTCCGAGCAGTACTTC. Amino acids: CASSGTGGLSEQYF.

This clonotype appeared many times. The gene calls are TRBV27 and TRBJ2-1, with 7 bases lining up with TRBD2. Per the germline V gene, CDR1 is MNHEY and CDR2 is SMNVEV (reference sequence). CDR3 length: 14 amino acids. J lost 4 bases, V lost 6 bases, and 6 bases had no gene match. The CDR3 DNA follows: TGTGCCAGCAGACCCGGGGACTATTACAATGAGCAGTTCTTC. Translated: CASRPGDYYNEQFF.

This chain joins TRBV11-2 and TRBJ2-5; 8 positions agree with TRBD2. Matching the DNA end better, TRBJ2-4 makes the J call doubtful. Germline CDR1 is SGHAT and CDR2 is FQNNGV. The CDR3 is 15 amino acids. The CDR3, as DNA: TGTGCCAGCAGTTGGGCCGCAGGGGCGGGGGGCATTCAGTACTTC. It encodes CASSWAAGAGGIQYF.